This T cell receptor (beta chain) was captured in a study of CD8 T cells in Susac syndrome. Trimming took off 2 bases at V and 7 bases at J, with 12 bases between the two ends. This CDR3 comprises 14 residues. Germline V CDR1 and CDR2: DFQATT, SNEGSKA (reference sequence). High-throughput TCR beta sequencing covered peripheral CD8+ and CD4+ T cells. The authors negatively isolated CD8+ and CD4+ T cells and FACS-enriched TEMRA cells. It was with random hexamers that roughly 0.5 to 1 ug RNA was reverse transcribed. Across 54 Vbeta and 13 Jbeta, TCR beta CDR3 was amplified with immunoSEQ multiplex PCR. TCRdb redid the calling of the immunoSEQ multiplex PCR reads with MiXCR, one entry per CDR3 protein. The sample includes some 160,000 distinct CDR3 sequences, more than 90% seen only once; the top ten take approximately 0.08%.

The TCR sequence derives from a human donor with Susac syndrome. The sample comprised CD4+ T cells from PBMCs. The rearrangement links TRBV20-1 to TRBJ1-6; maybe TRBD1 (5 bases). The CDR3 sequence is CSARYGGWNSPLHF. The CDR3, as DNA: TGCAGTGCTAGATACGGGGGGTGGAATTCACCCCTCCACTTT.